These T cell receptor beta chains were read from a single sample in a study of T-cell memory formation after mild COVID-19. Each CDR3 protein is one row after TCRdb ran MiXCR on the 5' RACE reads. The sample holds roughly 300,000 distinct CDR3 sequences, roughly 13% seen once. Sequencing used PBMCs or a T cell subset sorted from them (not recorded which). These receptors were obtained from a man in his late teens or twenties who had mild COVID-19 (a few samples of this study predate the infection). Cell type and time point are not known. The CDR3 runs from the conserved cysteine through the conserved F or W. A D gene is named only where the DNA matches it firmly. Clone size, where shown, is once, few, many, or a class for clones that have expanded.

TGTGCCAGCAGCCGAGCGTCGGATTATACTGAAGCTTTCTTT | CASSRASDYTEAFF | - | TRBV5-4 | many | TRBJ1-1
TGTGCCAGCAGTTTATTGGGAAGTGGAGGGGGGGCAGGAGATACGCAGTATTTT | CASSLLGSGGGAGDTQYF | - | TRBV27 | - | TRBJ2-3
TGCGCCAGCAGCCAAGATCACGGACAGGGTAGCTATGGCTACACCTTC | CASSQDHGQGSYGYTF | TRBD1 | TRBV4-3 | - | TRBJ1-2
TGCAGTGCTAGAGAGAGCGGGACAGGGTCCTACGAGCAGTACTTC | CSARESGTGSYEQYF | TRBD1 | TRBV20-1 | - | TRBJ2-7
TGTGCCAGCAGCACCGGACAGGACTCTGGAAACACCATATATTTT | CASSTGQDSGNTIYF | TRBD1 | TRBV5-5 | - | TRBJ1-3
TGTGCCAGTAGTATAGATCTTCGGGTGCGGACCAATCAGCCCCAGCATTTT | CASSIDLRVRTNQPQHF | - | TRBV19 | - | TRBJ1-5
TGTGCCAGCCAGGGGGGGGAATCTTCCCACGAGCAGTACTTC | CASQGGESSHEQYF | - | TRBV18 | few | TRBJ2-7
TGTGCCAGCAGTTACCTCCATACCTACGAGCAGTACTTC | CASSYLHTYEQYF | - | TRBV6-5 | many | TRBJ2-7
TGTGCCAGCAGTGCGAGCTCTGGGGCCAACGTCCTGACTTTC | CASSASSGANVLTF | - | TRBV2 | many | TRBJ2-6
TGTGCCAGCTCACAGGGCAGTCCCTACGAGCAGTACTTC | CASSQGSPYEQYF | - | TRBV18 | few | TRBJ2-7
TGTGCCAGCAGCTTGGGCAGCGGGGGTTGGAATGAGCAGTTCTTC | CASSLGSGGWNEQFF | TRBD2 | TRBV5-6 | few | TRBJ2-1
TGTGCCAGCAGCTTAAACAGGGCGTTGACCGGGGAGCTGTTTTTT | CASSLNRALTGELFF | - | TRBV7-6 | few | TRBJ2-2
TGTGCCAGCAGCCCCCGACAGCAAGAGACCCAGTACTTC | CASSPRQQETQYF | - | TRBV18 | many | TRBJ2-5
TGTGCCAGCAGCTCGGGCAATCAGCCCCAGCATTTT | CASSSGNQPQHF | - | TRBV7-2 | many | TRBJ1-5
TGTGCCAGCCGCAGGGAGGTGGGACAAGAGACCCAGTACTTC | CASRREVGQETQYF | - | TRBV7-2 | few | TRBJ2-5
TGTGCCAGCAGTCCCCCGGGACCCTCTCTCCGGGGCTACACCTTC | CASSPPGPSLRGYTF | - | TRBV28 | - | TRBJ1-2
TGTGCCAGCAGCGTTGCCTTAGCATCCCCCTATGGCTACACCTTC | CASSVALASPYGYTF | - | TRBV9 | - | TRBJ1-2
TGCGCCAGCAGCTTGGAAGACTCTGGAAACACCATATATTTT | CASSLEDSGNTIYF | - | TRBV5-1 | few | TRBJ1-3
TGTGCCAGCTCACCAAGGGCTGGGGGCGCCTCCGGGGAGCTGTTTTTT | CASSPRAGGASGELFF | - | TRBV18 | few | TRBJ2-2
TGCGCCAGCAGCTTGCCCGGGACATTAACGCGGAATGAGCAGTTCTTC | CASSLPGTLTRNEQFF | - | TRBV5-1 | - | TRBJ2-1
TGTGCCAGCTCACCAGACCTGGGGGGCACTGAAGCTTTCTTT | CASSPDLGGTEAFF | - | TRBV18 | - | TRBJ1-1
TGTGCCAGCAGTGAGACTAGCGGGGGGTACGATGAGCAGTTCTTC | CASSETSGGYDEQFF | TRBD2 | TRBV6-4 | many | TRBJ2-1
TGTGCCAGCAGGGGCCCGGTCCGGTCCGGGGAGCTGTTTTTT | CASRGPVRSGELFF | - | TRBV12-3/TRBV12-4 | - | TRBJ2-2
TGTGCCAGCAGCGTAGTTTCAGGGGCGCGTAGCACTGAAGCTTTCTTT | CASSVVSGARSTEAFF | - | TRBV9 | - | TRBJ1-1
TGTGCCAGCAGCTTGGGACTAGCGGGGGGTTTGCAGTTCTTC | CASSLGLAGGLQFF | TRBD2 | TRBV5-8 | many | TRBJ2-1
TGCAGTGCTACGCGACTAAGGAATGAGCAGTTCTTC | CSATRLRNEQFF | - | TRBV20-1 | many | TRBJ2-1
TGCAGTGCTCGGGACAGGGTGTTCTCCCTAGATTCACCCCTCCACTTT | CSARDRVFSLDSPLHF | TRBD1 | TRBV20-1 | - | TRBJ1-6
TGTGCCAGCAGCGTAGTGGGGGACGAACGTAATGAGCAGTTCTTC | CASSVVGDERNEQFF | - | TRBV9 | few | TRBJ2-1
TGTGCCAGCTCACCACCGGCGGGGACCGCCTACAATGAGCAGTTCTTC | CASSPPAGTAYNEQFF | - | TRBV18 | many | TRBJ2-1
TGTGCCATCAGTGGGGGCGAGCCTAGCACAGATACGCAGTATTTT | CAISGGEPSTDTQYF | - | TRBV10-3 | few | TRBJ2-3
TGTGCCAGCAGTTTATCCGTAGCCGGGGAGCTGTTTTTT | CASSLSVAGELFF | - | TRBV12-3/TRBV12-4 | - | TRBJ2-2
TGCGCCAGCAGCCAAGGGGCACAGGGCACCGGGGAGCTGTTTTTT | CASSQGAQGTGELFF | - | TRBV4-3 | - | TRBJ2-2
TGTGCCAGCAGTCCCTCGGGACAGAGCGGGACGAGTGGCTACACCTTC | CASSPSGQSGTSGYTF | TRBD1 | TRBV2 | - | TRBJ1-2
TGTGCCAGCAGTTCCTCACAACAGGGACGGTACTTC | CASSSSQQGRYF | - | TRBV6-5 | few | TRBJ2-7
TGTGCCAGCAGTACCCCCCGACAGGGGGCTGGGGCCAACGTCCTGACTTTC | CASSTPRQGAGANVLTF | TRBD1 | TRBV12-3/TRBV12-4 | few | TRBJ2-6
TGTGCCAGCAGCCCCGGCGGGGCCGGCACCGGGGAGCTGTTTTTT | CASSPGGAGTGELFF | - | TRBV28 | few | TRBJ2-2
TGCAGTGCTAGAGATAGACGGTGGGACCTGGCTCCGCAGTATTTT | CSARDRRWDLAPQYF | - | TRBV20-1 | - | TRBJ2-3
TGCGCCAGCAGCTGGTCGGGACAGCAAGAGACCCAGTACTTC | CASSWSGQQETQYF | TRBD1 | TRBV5-1 | few | TRBJ2-5
TGTGCCAGCAGCCCCTCCGCGGGGGGGAGCACAGATACGCAGTATTTT | CASSPSAGGSTDTQYF | TRBD2 | TRBV6-6 | - | TRBJ2-3
TGTGCCAGCAGCTTAGTAGGACAGTCAAACATTCAGTACTTC | CASSLVGQSNIQYF | - | TRBV7-9 | few | TRBJ2-4
TGCGCCAGCAGCTTGACAGGCAACAATGAGCAGTTCTTC | CASSLTGNNEQFF | - | TRBV5-1 | many | TRBJ2-1
TGCGCCAGCAGCCCGGACAGCGCCGACTCCTACGAGCAGTACTTC | CASSPDSADSYEQYF | - | TRBV5-1 | - | TRBJ2-7
TGTGCCAGCAGCTTCGGGACGGTTACTTACAATGAGCAGTTCTTC | CASSFGTVTYNEQFF | - | TRBV7-3 | - | TRBJ2-1
TGTGCCAGCAGCTTAGGGACAGGTCGGCTGCAGTACTTC | CASSLGTGRLQYF | TRBD1 | TRBV9 | few | TRBJ2-7
TGTGCCAGCAGCCAAGGCGGACAGGGGAGAGGAAACACCATATATTTT | CASSQGGQGRGNTIYF | TRBD1 | TRBV4-2 | - | TRBJ1-3
TGTGCCAGCAGCCCGGTCTCGAGGACTGAAGCTTTCTTT | CASSPVSRTEAFF | - | TRBV7-2 | few | TRBJ1-1
TGCAGTGCGGGACGGGGCACTGAAGCTTTCTTT | CSAGRGTEAFF | - | TRBV20-1 | few | TRBJ1-1
TGTGCCAGCAGCCTCGGGACTAGCGGGGGCCTGAGCACAGATACGCAGTATTTT | CASSLGTSGGLSTDTQYF | TRBD2 | TRBV7-6 | few | TRBJ2-3
TGTGCCAGCAGTCCCAACAGGGGGGAGAGCTCCTACAATGAGCAGTTCTTC | CASSPNRGESSYNEQFF | TRBD1 | TRBV12-3/TRBV12-4 | - | TRBJ2-1